Shown below are 27 T cell receptor beta chains from a single sample sequenced in a study of blood T cell repertoires in COVID-19. Measured with immunoSEQ multiplex PCR; TCRdb has only the in-frame clones, and not every one. The sample has some 170,000 clones, around 83% seen once. The sample consisted of peripheral blood. Receptors originate from a man aged 40-49 years with acute or convalescent COVID-19.

The chain has TRBV7-2 and TRBJ2-1; 10 positions agree with TRBD2. V lost 1 base, J lost 12 bases, and 12 bases stayed unmatched. Germline V lookup: CDR1 SGHTA, CDR2 FQGNSA. The CDR3 covers 16 residues. The CDR3 here is CASSLVSSGGSFSQFF. The CDR3, as DNA: TGTGCCAGCAGCTTAGTGTCTAGCGGGGGATCATTTTCGCAGTTCTTC.

This rearrangement joins TRBV24-1 to TRBJ1-6; D is uncertain. Trimming shortened V by 2 bases and J by 13 bases, and 20 bases separated the two germline ends. This CDR3 region has 16 residues. Germline V lookup: CDR1 KGHDR, CDR2 SFDVKD. The CDR3 spells CATSDYLAGGLSPLHF. The CDR3 nucleotides are TGTGCCACCAGTGATTATCTAGCCGGCGGGTTATCGCCCCTCCACTTT.

The chain recombines TRBV11-2 with TRBJ2-3, with TRBD1 matching over 8 bases. Germline assignment: CDR1 SGHAT and CDR2 FQNNGV. With V trimmed by 5 bases and J by 3 bases, 7 bases remained unmatched. The CDR3 has 15 amino acids. This CDR3 is CASSSYRDRTDTQYF. DNA of the CDR3: TGTGCCAGCAGCAGCTACCGGGACAGGACAGATACGCAGTATTTT.

CDR3 protein: CASSIDSSGNTIYF. For the CDR3, the DNA is TGTGCCAGTAGTATCGACAGCTCTGGAAACACCATATATTTT. V and J are TRBV19 and TRBJ1-3; D may be TRBD1 (5 bases). Deletions cut 3 bases from V and 0 bases from J, with 6 bases between. Germline loops: CDR1 LNHDA, CDR2 SQIVND (reference sequence). The CDR3 is 14 residues long.

V usage is TRBV7-2 and J usage is TRBJ2-7; 9 positions match TRBD1. Per the germline V gene, CDR1 is SGHTA and CDR2 is FQGNSA. V lost 6 bases and J lost 7; bases outside the gene matches: 7. CDR3 length: 13 amino acids. CDR3 nucleotides: TGTGCCAGCAGGCCCGGGACAGGGCGGGAGCAGTACTTC. This encodes CASRPGTGREQYF.

The V gene is TRBV6-4, the J gene TRBJ1-2, with 10 bases identical to TRBD1. The germline V gene has CDR1 MRHNA and CDR2 SNTAGT. CDR3 length equals 15 residues. V shed 6 bases and J 3 bases; nucleotides not matched to a gene: 7. CDR3 in amino acids: CASRQGTGDHYGYTF. The CDR3 nucleotides read TGTGCCAGCAGGCAGGGGACAGGGGACCACTATGGCTACACCTTC.

The chain has TRBV6-5 and TRBJ1-5, with 7 bases aligning to TRBD1. Losses at the gene ends were 3 bases for V and 5 bases for J; bases not matched to a gene: 7. Germline CDR1 reads MNHEY; CDR2 reads SVGAGI. The length of the CDR3 is 15 residues. The CDR3 region is CASSYVDREDQPQHF. In nucleotides, the CDR3 is TGTGCCAGCAGTTATGTCGACAGGGAGGATCAGCCCCAGCATTTT.

The chain couples TRBV4-3 to TRBJ1-1; maybe TRBD1 (6 bases). The V and J ends lost 4 bases and 2 bases respectively, with 17 bases between them. The CDR3 consists of 16 residues. Germline assignment: CDR1 LGHNA and CDR2 YSLEER. CDR3: CASSPGEGVGNTEAFF. DNA of the CDR3: TGCGCCAGCAGCCCAGGAGAGGGGGTGGGAAACACTGAAGCTTTCTTT.

The chain uses TRBV10-3 and TRBJ2-5; TRBD1 is a possible D gene (8 bases). This CDR3 region has 13 residues. V was trimmed by 3 bases and J by 9 bases, leaving 14 bases between them. CDR1 is ENHRY and CDR2 is SYGVKD in the germline V gene. CDR3 region: CAISDDRGGAQYF. The CDR3, as DNA: TGTGCCATCAGTGATGACAGGGGAGGGGCCCAGTACTTC.

A few counts support this clone. The J gene is TRBJ1-1, the V gene TRBV18; D gene ambiguous. CDR3 length: 13 amino acids. Germline V gene data show CDR1 as KGHSH and CDR2 as LQKENI. Trimming stripped 8 bases from V and 1 base from J, with 11 bases between. Here the CDR3 reads CASRGNTNTEAFF. As DNA, the CDR3 is TGTGCCAGCCGGGGAAATACGAACACTGAAGCTTTCTTT.

This clone was seen just once. The chain carries TRBV18 and TRBJ1-6; D unclear. Trimming pared 2 bases from V and 8 bases from J, leaving 7 bases between. The CDR3 is 13 residues long. Germline V gives CDR1 KGHSH, CDR2 LQKENI. CDR3 sequence reads: CASSPNRDSPLHF. CDR3 sequence (DNA): TGTGCCAGCTCACCAAATCGGGATTCACCCCTCCACTTT.

In this sample, this clone turned up a few times. This chain joins TRBV3-1 (or the pseudogene TRBV3-2) and TRBJ1-1; D unclear. The CDR3 is made up of 17 amino acids. V lost 1 base to trimming and J lost 1 base, with 16 bases between them. Germline-derived CDR1 and CDR2 are LGHDT and YNNKEL (reference sequence). The CDR3 region is CASSQVWSEGGNTEAFF. The CDR3 nucleotides are TGTGCCAGCAGCCAAGTGTGGTCGGAGGGAGGGAACACTGAAGCTTTCTTT.

V is TRBV5-1 and J is TRBJ1-4; maybe TRBD1 (6 bases). Trimming took off 3 bases at V and 1 base at J, with 7 bases between the two ends. CDR1 and CDR2 (germline): SGHRS, YFSETQ. The CDR3 loop spans 14 amino acids. The CDR3 bases are TGCGCCAGCAGCTCACAGGGAACTAATGAAAAACTGTTTTTT. Protein product: CASSSQGTNEKLFF. Supplemented by reference TRBV5-1 and TRBJ1-4, the full variable domain reads KAGVTQTPRYLIKTRGQQVTLSCSPISGHRSVSWYQQTPGQGLQFLFEYFSETQRNKGNFPGRFSGRQFSNSRSEMNVSTLELGDSALYLCASSSQGTNEKLFFGSGTQLSVL.

The genes are TRBV19 and TRBJ1-1; tentative D call: TRBD1 (5 bases). V lost 4 bases, J lost 3 bases, and 12 bases lay in between. Germline lookup yields CDR1 LNHDA and CDR2 SQIVND (reference sequence). The CDR3 runs 14 residues. The CDR3 protein is CASSRRGRDTEAFF. Here the CDR3 DNA reads TGTGCCAGTAGTAGGAGGGGCAGGGACACTGAAGCTTTCTTT.

The rearrangement joins TRBV9 to TRBJ2-7, with 8 bases matching TRBD1. This CDR3 is built from 14 residues. Germline trimming cut 3 bases from V and 5 bases from J; bases unmatched to any gene: 7. Germline V gene sequence: CDR1 SGDLS, CDR2 YYNGEE. CDR3 nucleotides: TGTGCCAGCAGCGAAGGACAGGGTACCAACGAGCAGTACTTC. Translated, it gives CASSEGQGTNEQYF.

V usage is TRBV11-2 and J usage is TRBJ2-5, with D perhaps matching TRBD1 (5 bases). The germline CDR1 and CDR2 sequences are SGHAT and FQNNGV. V shed 0 bases and J shed 5 bases, with 13 bases lying between them. The CDR3 runs to 15 residues. CDR3 bases: TGTGCCAGCAGCTTAGACGGACAAAAGGGGGAGACCCAGTACTTC. Protein product: CASSLDGQKGETQYF.

V usage is TRBV9 and J usage is TRBJ1-5; D perhaps matches TRBD1 (6 bases). Per the germline V gene, CDR1 is SGDLS and CDR2 is YYNGEE. V was clipped by 1 base and J by 3 bases, with 11 bases between them. The CDR3 extends over 15 amino acids. In DNA, the CDR3 is TGTGCCAGCAGCGTAAAGCCAGGGGACAATCAGCCCCAGCATTTT. Protein product: CASSVKPGDNQPQHF.

The V call is TRBV4-2, the J call TRBJ2-1; 12 bases are a match to TRBD2. This CDR3 region has 18 residues. Losses at the gene ends were 0 bases for V and 8 bases for J; bases not matched to a gene: 11. Looked up from germline, CDR1 is LGHNA and CDR2 is YNFKEQ. Here the CDR3 DNA reads TGTGCCAGCAGCCAAGACCGGGCTAGCGGGGGGGCCGCAGATGAGCAGTTCTTC. This encodes CASSQDRASGGAADEQFF.

This chain links TRBV27 with TRBJ2-1; 16 bases agree with TRBD2. The CDR3 totals 15 residues. V trimming: 5 bases; J trimming: 7 bases; junction bases outside the gene matches: 2. Germline CDR1 and CDR2: MNHEY and SMNVEV (reference sequence). CDR3 DNA sequence: TGTGCCAGCAGTGGGGGACTAGCGGGGGGGAATGAGCAGTTCTTC. Its translation: CASSGGLAGGNEQFF.

This clone was counted between two and nine times. The J gene is TRBJ2-5, the V gene TRBV5-4, with 15 bases fitting TRBD2. The V gene's germline CDR1 is SGHNT and CDR2 YYREEE (reference sequence). The CDR3 loop spans 18 amino acids. The V gene end was trimmed by 4 bases and the J gene end by 5 bases; junction bases not matched to a gene: 12. CDR3 nucleotides: TGTGCCAGCAGCGCCGGACTAGCGGGGGGGCGATTGGACGAGACCCAGTACTTC. Protein: CASSAGLAGGRLDETQYF.

This chain connects TRBV12-3 or TRBV12-4 to TRBJ2-7, with no clear D. The CDR3 covers 13 residues. The V gene lost 7 bases and the J gene lost 2 bases, with 12 bases spanning the gap. The CDR3 reads CASTVGSPYEQYF. CDR3 sequence (DNA): TGTGCCAGCACCGTCGGGTCTCCCTACGAGCAGTACTTC.

This chain uses TRBV7-9 with TRBJ1-6, with D unresolved. The CDR3 runs 15 residues. The germline gives CDR1 SEHNR, CDR2 FQNEAQ (reference sequence). Trimming removed 5 bases from V and 6 bases from J, with 14 bases in between. Here the CDR3 DNA reads TGTGCCAGCAGCGGGCGGGAAAGCCTTAATTCACCCCTCCACTTT. Protein: CASSGRESLNSPLHF.

The genes are TRBV20-1 and TRBJ2-7; the D is unclear. V was clipped by 3 bases and J by 6 bases, with 9 bases between them. The germline V gene encodes CDR1 DFQATT and CDR2 SNEGSKA (reference sequence). The CDR3 runs to 11 residues. CDR3 nucleotide sequence: TGCAGTGCTAGCCAGGATCTCGAGCAGTACTTC. Residues: CSASQDLEQYF.

CDR3 amino acids: CASSLSSGGYGYTF. The CDR3 region has the DNA TGTGCCAGCAGTTTATCGTCAGGGGGCTATGGCTACACCTTC. The chain employs TRBV28 and TRBJ1-2; 7 bases agree with TRBD1. CDR1 is MDHEN and CDR2 is SYDVKM in the germline V gene. The V gene end was trimmed by 1 base and the J gene end by 4 bases; junction bases not matched to a gene: 3. The CDR3 runs 14 residues.

The sample holds one count of this clone. V and J are TRBV4-2 and TRBJ2-3; 10 positions match TRBD2. This CDR3 region has 15 residues. V gave up 4 bases and J gave up 6 bases; unmatched junction bases: 7. Germline CDR1 and CDR2: LGHNA and YNFKEQ. CDR3 DNA: TGTGCCAGCAGCCCAGCGGGGGGGGGATCTGATACGCAGTATTTT. This translates into CASSPAGGGSDTQYF.

The V gene is TRBV7-3, the J gene TRBJ2-1; TRBD1 matches at 7 bases. J lost 7 bases, V lost 5 bases, and 5 bases had no gene match. CDR3 size: 13 residues. CDR1 is SGHTA, CDR2 FQGTGA, per germline. This chain's CDR3 is CASSPTGQNEQFF. In DNA form, the CDR3 reads TGTGCCAGCAGCCCGACAGGGCAGAATGAGCAGTTCTTC.

The genes are TRBV20-1 and TRBJ2-7; 13 bases map to TRBD2. Germline loops: CDR1 DFQATT, CDR2 SNEGSKA (reference sequence). The CDR3 sequence is 15 residues long. Trimming took 3 bases from V and 1 from J; bases not matched to a gene: 3. The CDR3 DNA reads as TGCAGTGCTAGTGGGACTAGCGGGGCTTCCTACGAGCAGTACTTC. This sequence encodes CSASGTSGASYEQYF.